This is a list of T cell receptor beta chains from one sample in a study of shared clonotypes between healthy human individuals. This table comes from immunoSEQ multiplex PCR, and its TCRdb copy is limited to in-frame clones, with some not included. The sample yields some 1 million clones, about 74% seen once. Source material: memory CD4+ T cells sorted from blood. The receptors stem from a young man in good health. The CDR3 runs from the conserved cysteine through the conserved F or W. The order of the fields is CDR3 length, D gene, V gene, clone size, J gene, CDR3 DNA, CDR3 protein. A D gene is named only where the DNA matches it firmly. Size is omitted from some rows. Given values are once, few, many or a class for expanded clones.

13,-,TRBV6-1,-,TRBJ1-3,TGTGCCAGCACAGTCCACTCTGGAAACACCATATATTTT,CASTVHSGNTIYF
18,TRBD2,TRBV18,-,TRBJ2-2,TGTGCCAGCTCACCCGGCGGGAGGGTGAGCTTGAACACCGGGGAGCTGTTTTTT,CASSPGGRVSLNTGELFF
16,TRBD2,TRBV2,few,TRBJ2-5,TGTGCCAGCAGTTGGACTAGCGGGGGGGTCCAAGAGACCCAGTACTTC,CASSWTSGGVQETQYF
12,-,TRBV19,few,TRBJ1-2,TGTGCCAGCCAACAGAAAAACTATGGCTACACCTTC,CASQQKNYGYTF
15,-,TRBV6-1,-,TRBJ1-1,TGTGCCAGCAGGGGAGGGGGGGCTGGGAACACTGAAGCTTTCTTT,CASRGGGAGNTEAFF
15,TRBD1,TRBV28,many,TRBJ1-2,TGTGCCAGCTGGCCCGGACAGGGGATATTCTATGGCTACACCTTC,CASWPGQGIFYGYTF
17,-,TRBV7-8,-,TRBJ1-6,TGTGCCAGCAGCTTAGCGGCGGGTTCAGGAAAAAATTCACCCCTCCACTTT,CASSLAAGSGKNSPLHF
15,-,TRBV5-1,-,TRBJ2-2,TGCGCCAGCAGGAGAGCGGATGAGAACACCGGGGAGCTGTTTTTT,CASRRADENTGELFF
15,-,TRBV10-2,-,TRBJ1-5,TGCGCCAGCAGTGATGTGGGGGTTCGCAATCAGCCCCAGCATTTT,CASSDVGVRNQPQHF
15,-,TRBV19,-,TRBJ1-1,TGTGCCAGTAGTATAGATCTCAGGGACCCCACTGAAGCTTTCTTT,CASSIDLRDPTEAFF
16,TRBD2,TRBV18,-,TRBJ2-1,TGTGCCAGCTCACCACAAAAACTAGCGGGGGTCTTTAAGCAGTTCTTC,CASSPQKLAGVFKQFF
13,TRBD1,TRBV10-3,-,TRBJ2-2,TGTGCCATCAGTGGGGACAGCACCGGGGAGCTGTTTTTT,CAISGDSTGELFF
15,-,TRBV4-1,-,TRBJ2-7,TGCGCCAGCAGCCAAGATCGCTTAATCAACGTCGAGCAGTACTTC,CASSQDRLINVEQYF
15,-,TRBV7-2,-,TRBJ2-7,TGTGCCAGCAGCAACCCCCGGGACGCCAGAAACGAGCAGTACTTC,CASSNPRDARNEQYF
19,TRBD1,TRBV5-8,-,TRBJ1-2,TGTGCCAGCAGCTCCTCTCCACTGGACAGGGGGCGACTGGTCTATGGCTACACCTTC,CASSSSPLDRGRLVYGYTF
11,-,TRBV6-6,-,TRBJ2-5,TGTGCCAGCAGTTACAGGGAGACCCAGTACTTC,CASSYRETQYF
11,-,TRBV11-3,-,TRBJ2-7,TGTGCCAGCAGCCCAGTCTACGAGCAGTACTTC,CASSPVYEQYF
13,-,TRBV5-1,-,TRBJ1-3,TGCGCCAGCAGCTTAGGAGGGGGAGACACCATATATTTT,CASSLGGGDTIYF
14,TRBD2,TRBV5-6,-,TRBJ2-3,TGTGCCAGCAGCAAAGGACTAGCCTCATATACGCAGTATTTT,CASSKGLASYTQYF
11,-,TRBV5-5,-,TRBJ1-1,TGTGCCAGCAGCCGAAACTTTGAAGCTTTCTTT,CASSRNFEAFF
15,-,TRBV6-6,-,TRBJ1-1,TGTGCCAGCAGTTTCCCCTCAGGGATGAACACTGAAGCTTTCTTT,CASSFPSGMNTEAFF
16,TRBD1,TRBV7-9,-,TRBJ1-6,TGTGCCAGCAGTCTTGACAGACAGGGGTATAATTCACCCCTCCACTTT,CASSLDRQGYNSPLHF
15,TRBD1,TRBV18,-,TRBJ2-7,TGTGCCAGCTCACGCTATACAGGGGACGCCTACGAGCAGTACTTC,CASSRYTGDAYEQYF
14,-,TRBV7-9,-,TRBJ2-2,TGTGCCAGCAGCTTCGGACAAGTCTTCGGGGAGCTGTTTTTT,CASSFGQVFGELFF
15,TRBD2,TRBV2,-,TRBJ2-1,TGTGCCAGCAGTGAAGGGCTAGCGGGAGGTCTATTGGAGTTCTTC,CASSEGLAGGLLEFF
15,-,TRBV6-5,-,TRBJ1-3,TGTGCCAGCAGACCTACAGGATTTTACGGAAACACCATATATTTT,CASRPTGFYGNTIYF
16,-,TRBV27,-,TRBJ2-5,TGTGCCAGCCACCCACTGGGGCGGGGGCAACAAGAGACCCAGTACTTC,CASHPLGRGQQETQYF
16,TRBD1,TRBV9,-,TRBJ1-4,TGTGCCAGCAGCCCACGGACAGGGGGGACTAATGAAAAACTGTTTTTT,CASSPRTGGTNEKLFF
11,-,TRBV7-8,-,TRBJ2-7,TGTGCCAGCAGCGCCAAGCTCGAGCAGTACTTC,CASSAKLEQYF
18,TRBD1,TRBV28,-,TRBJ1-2,TGTGCCAGCAGTAATTACAGGGACAGGAGAAGTTCTCGGGGTGGCTACACCTTC,CASSNYRDRRSSRGGYTF
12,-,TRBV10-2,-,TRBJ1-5,TGCGCCAGCCGAGATAGCAATCAGCCCCAGCATTTT,CASRDSNQPQHF
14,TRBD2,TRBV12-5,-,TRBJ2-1,TGTGCTAGTGGTTCCGGGACTAGACACAATGAGCAGTTCTTC,CASGSGTRHNEQFF
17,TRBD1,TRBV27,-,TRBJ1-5,TGTGCCAGCAGTTTGTACGGGACAGCGAATAGCAATCAGCCCCAGCATTTT,CASSLYGTANSNQPQHF
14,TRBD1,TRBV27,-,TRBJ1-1,TGTGCCAGCAGTTTATGGGGGGGGACAGGGGAAGCTTTCTTT,CASSLWGGTGEAFF
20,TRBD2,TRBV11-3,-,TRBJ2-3,TGTGCCAGCAGCCCTGCGAAGGGACTAGCGGGAGGAGGATGGACAGATACGCAGTATTTT,CASSPAKGLAGGGWTDTQYF
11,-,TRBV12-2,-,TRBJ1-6,TGTGCAAGTCGCGCAGGGTCAACCCTCCACTTT,CASRAGSTLHF
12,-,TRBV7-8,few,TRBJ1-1,TGTGCCAGCAGCCTCACGGCCAGGGAAGCTTTCTTT,CASSLTAREAFF
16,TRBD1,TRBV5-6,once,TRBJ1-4,TGTGCCAGCAGCCTGAAAACAGGGGCGGTTAATGAAAAACTGTTTTTT,CASSLKTGAVNEKLFF
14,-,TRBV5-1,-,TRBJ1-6,TGCGCCAGCAGCTTGGGACAGAAATCTTCGCCCCTCCACTTT,CASSLGQKSSPLHF
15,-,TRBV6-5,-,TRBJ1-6,TGTGCCAGCAGTTACTCCCAAAGGGTTGAATCACCCCTCCACTTT,CASSYSQRVESPLHF
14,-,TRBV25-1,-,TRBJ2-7,TGTGCCAGCAGTGATCCGGGGACGGTTGCAAAGCAGTACTTC,CASSDPGTVAKQYF
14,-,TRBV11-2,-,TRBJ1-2,TGTGCCAGCAGCCCGGACCACCAGACCTATGGCTACACCTTC,CASSPDHQTYGYTF
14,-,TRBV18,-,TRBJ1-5,TGTGCCAGCTCACCACAGAAAAGCAATCAGCCCCAGCATTTT,CASSPQKSNQPQHF
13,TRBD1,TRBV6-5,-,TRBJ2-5,TGTGCCAGCAGCCGGGACAGGGGTGGGACCCAGTACTTC,CASSRDRGGTQYF
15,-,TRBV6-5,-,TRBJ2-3,TGTGCCAGCAGTTACTCGAAGTGGGCGGGAGATACGCAGTATTTT,CASSYSKWAGDTQYF
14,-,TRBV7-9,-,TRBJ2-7,TGTGCCAGCAGCCCCACAGGTGGGTCCTACGAGCAGTACTTC,CASSPTGGSYEQYF
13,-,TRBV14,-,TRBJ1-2,TGTGCCAGCAGCCCCGATCAAAACTATGGCTACACCTTC,CASSPDQNYGYTF
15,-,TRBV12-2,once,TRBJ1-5,TGTGCAAGTCGCTTAGCCACAGGGTGGAGGCAGCCCCAGCATTTT,CASRLATGWRQPQHF
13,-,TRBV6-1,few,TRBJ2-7,TGTGCCAGCGGGGAGTGGCAGACGGACGAGCAGTACTTC,CASGEWQTDEQYF
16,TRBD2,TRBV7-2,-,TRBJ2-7,TGTGCCAGCAGCTGGGGTACAGCGGGGGGTTCCTACGAGCAGTACTTC,CASSWGTAGGSYEQYF
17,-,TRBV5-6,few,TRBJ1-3,TGTGCCAGCAGTTTTTCTTCGACGAGGTACTCTGGAAACACCATATATTTT,CASSFSSTRYSGNTIYF
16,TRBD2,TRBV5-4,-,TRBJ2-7,TGTGCCAGCAGCCCCGAGCCTAGCGGGAGGGCCCACGAGCAGTACTTC,CASSPEPSGRAHEQYF
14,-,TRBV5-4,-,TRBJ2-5,TGTGCCAGCAGCAAGGAGGCAGTCCAAGAGACCCAGTACTTC,CASSKEAVQETQYF
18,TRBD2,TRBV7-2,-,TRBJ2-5,TGTGCCAGCAGCTTACTTCCCGCGCTAGCGGGGAATCAAGAGACCCAGTACTTC,CASSLLPALAGNQETQYF
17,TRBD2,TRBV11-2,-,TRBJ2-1,TGTGCCAGCAGCTCCCCGACTAGCGGGAGGCCCGGGAATGAGCAGTTCTTC,CASSSPTSGRPGNEQFF
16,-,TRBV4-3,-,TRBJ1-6,TGCGCCAGCAGCCAAGATGAGATCCCCTATAATTCACCCCTCCACTTT,CASSQDEIPYNSPLHF
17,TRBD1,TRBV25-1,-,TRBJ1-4,TGTGCCAGCAGTGTGTCTCGAGGACAGGGCAATAATGAAAAACTGTTTTTT,CASSVSRGQGNNEKLFF
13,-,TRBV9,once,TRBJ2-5,TGTGCCAGCAGCACCTACAACGAAGAGACCCAGTACTTC,CASSTYNEETQYF
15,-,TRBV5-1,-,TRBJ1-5,TGCGCCAGCAGCTTGGAGGGTTTTAGCAATCAGCCCCAGCATTTT,CASSLEGFSNQPQHF
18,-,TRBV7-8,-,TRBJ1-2,TGTGCCAGCAGCCCGTTTAGATCGGACAGTTTGACGAACTATGGCTACACCTTC,CASSPFRSDSLTNYGYTF